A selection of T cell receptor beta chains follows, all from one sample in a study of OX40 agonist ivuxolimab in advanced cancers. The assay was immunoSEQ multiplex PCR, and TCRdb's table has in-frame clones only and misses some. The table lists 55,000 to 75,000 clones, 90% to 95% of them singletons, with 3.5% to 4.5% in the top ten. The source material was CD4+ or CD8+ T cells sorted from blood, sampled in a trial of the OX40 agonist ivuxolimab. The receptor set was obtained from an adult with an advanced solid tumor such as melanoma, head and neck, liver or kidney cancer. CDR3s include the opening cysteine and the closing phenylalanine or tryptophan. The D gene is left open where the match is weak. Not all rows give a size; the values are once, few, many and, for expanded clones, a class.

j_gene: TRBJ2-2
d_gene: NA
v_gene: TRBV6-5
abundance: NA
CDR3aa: CASSYPGPGELFF
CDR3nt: TGTGCCAGCAGTTACCCAGGACCCGGGGAGCTATTTTTT

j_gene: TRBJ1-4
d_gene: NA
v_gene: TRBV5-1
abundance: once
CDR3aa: CASSLEDTLGEKLFF
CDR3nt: TGCGCCAGCAGCTTGGAGGACACACTTGGAGAAAAACTGTTTTTT

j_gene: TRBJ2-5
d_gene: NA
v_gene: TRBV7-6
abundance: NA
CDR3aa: CASSDIPKETQYF
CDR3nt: TGTGCCAGCAGCGACATCCCAAAAGAGACCCAGTACTTC

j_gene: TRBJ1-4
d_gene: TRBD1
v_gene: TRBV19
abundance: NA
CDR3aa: CASRISGTANEKLFF
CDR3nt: TGTGCCAGTAGGATCTCGGGGACAGCTAATGAAAAACTGTTTTTT

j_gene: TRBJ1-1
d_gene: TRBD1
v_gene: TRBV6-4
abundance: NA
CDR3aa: CASNRTGVGNTEAFF
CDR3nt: TGTGCCAGCAATCGGACAGGGGTTGGGAACACTGAAGCTTTCTTT

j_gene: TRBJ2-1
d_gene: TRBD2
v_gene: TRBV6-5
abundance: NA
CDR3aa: CASSYSPGGGLFF
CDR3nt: TGTGCCAGCAGTTACTCGCCGGGAGGAGGACTGTTCTTC

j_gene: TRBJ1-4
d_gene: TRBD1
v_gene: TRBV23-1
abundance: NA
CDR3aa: CASSQDLRDREEEGNEKLFF
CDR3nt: TGCGCCAGCAGTCAAGACCTCCGGGACAGGGAAGAGGAGGGTAATGAAAAACTGTTTTTT

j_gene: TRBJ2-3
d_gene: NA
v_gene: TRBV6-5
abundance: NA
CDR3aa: CASSFSAHAADTQYF
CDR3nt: TGTGCCAGCAGCTTTTCGGCGCATGCGGCAGATACGCAGTATTTT

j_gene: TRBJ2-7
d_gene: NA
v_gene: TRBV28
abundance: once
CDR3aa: CASSFRGPTFYEQYF
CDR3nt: TGTGCCAGCAGTTTTCGGGGCCCTACTTTCTACGAGCAGTACTTC

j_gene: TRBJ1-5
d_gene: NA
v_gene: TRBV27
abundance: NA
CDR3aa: CASSFLSNQPQHF
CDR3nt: TGTGCCAGCAGTTTCCTGAGCAATCAGCCCCAGCATTTT

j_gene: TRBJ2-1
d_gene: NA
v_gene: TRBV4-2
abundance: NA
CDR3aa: CASSQEGESSYNEQFF
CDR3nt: TGTGCCAGCAGCCAAGAGGGGGAGAGCTCCTACAATGAGCAGTTCTTC

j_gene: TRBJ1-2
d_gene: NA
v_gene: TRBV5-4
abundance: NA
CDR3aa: CASSSRSLLYGYTF
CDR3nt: TGTGCCAGCAGCTCCCGGTCCTTGCTATATGGCTACACCTTC

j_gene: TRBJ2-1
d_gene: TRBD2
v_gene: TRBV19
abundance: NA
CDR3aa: CATLAGGPYNEQFF
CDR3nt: TGTGCCACACTAGCGGGAGGGCCGTACAATGAGCAGTTCTTC

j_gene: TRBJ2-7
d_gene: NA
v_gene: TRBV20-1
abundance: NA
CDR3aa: CSARPFHEQYF
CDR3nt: TGCAGTGCGAGACCATTCCACGAGCAGTACTTC

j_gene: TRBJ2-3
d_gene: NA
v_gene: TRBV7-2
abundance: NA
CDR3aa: CASSYRDLTSTDTQYF
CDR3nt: TGTGCCAGCAGCTACCGGGACCTAACGTCCACAGATACGCAGTATTTT

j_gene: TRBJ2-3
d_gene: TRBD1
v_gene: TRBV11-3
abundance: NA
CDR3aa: CASSQGTANTQYF
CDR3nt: TGTGCCAGCAGCCAAGGGACAGCGAATACGCAGTATTTT

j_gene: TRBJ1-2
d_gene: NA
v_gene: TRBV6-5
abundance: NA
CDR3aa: CASSYYSHGGNYGYTF
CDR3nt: TGTGCCAGCAGTTACTACTCCCACGGAGGAAACTATGGCTACACCTTC

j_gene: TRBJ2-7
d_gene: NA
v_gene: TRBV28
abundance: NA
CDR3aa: CASSFVGGEYEQYF
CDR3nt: TGTGCCAGCAGTTTTGTGGGCGGGGAGTACGAGCAGTACTTC

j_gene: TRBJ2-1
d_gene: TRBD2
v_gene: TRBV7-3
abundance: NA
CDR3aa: CASSNSGRAPYNEQFF
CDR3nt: TGTGCCAGCAGCAATAGCGGGAGGGCCCCCTACAATGAGCAGTTCTTC

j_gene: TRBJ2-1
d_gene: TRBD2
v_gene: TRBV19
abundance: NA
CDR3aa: CASSIDSGVGGPSYNEQFF
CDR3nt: TGTGCCAGTAGTATCGATAGCGGGGTCGGGGGCCCTTCCTACAATGAGCAGTTCTTC

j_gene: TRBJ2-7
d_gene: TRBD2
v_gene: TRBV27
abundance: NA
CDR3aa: CASTLTSGRAKAFHEQYF
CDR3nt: TGTGCCAGCACCCTGACTAGCGGGAGGGCCAAGGCGTTTCACGAGCAGTACTTC

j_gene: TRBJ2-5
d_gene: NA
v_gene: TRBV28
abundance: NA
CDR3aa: CASSLQLALQETQYF
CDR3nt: TGTGCCAGCAGTTTACAACTAGCCCTTCAAGAGACCCAGTACTTC

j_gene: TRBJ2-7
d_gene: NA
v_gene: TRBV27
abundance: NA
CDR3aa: CASSLGAEYEQYF
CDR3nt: TGTGCCAGCAGTTTAGGGGCGGAATACGAGCAGTACTTC

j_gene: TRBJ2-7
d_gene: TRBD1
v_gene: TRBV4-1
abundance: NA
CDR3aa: CASSPGQGEYEQYF
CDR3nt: TGCGCCAGCAGCCCGGGACAGGGGGAATACGAGCAGTACTTC

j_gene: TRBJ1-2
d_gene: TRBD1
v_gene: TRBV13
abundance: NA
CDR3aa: CASSGTGIYYGYTF
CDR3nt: TGTGCCAGCAGTGGGACAGGGATATACTATGGCTACACCTTC

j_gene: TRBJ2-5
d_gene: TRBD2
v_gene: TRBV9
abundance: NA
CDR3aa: CASSVYGTTKSQETQYF
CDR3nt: TGTGCCAGCAGCGTGTACGGGACTACCAAATCTCAAGAGACCCAGTACTTC

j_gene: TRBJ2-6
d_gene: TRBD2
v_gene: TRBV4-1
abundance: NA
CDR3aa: CASSQPGLAEISGANVLTF
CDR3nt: TGCGCCAGCAGCCAACCGGGACTAGCGGAGATCTCTGGGGCCAACGTCCTGACTTTC

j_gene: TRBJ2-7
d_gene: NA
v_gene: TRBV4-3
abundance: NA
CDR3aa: CASSQDRATGISETYEQYF
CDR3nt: TGCGCCAGCAGCCAAGATCGCGCGACGGGGATCAGCGAGACCTACGAGCAGTACTTC

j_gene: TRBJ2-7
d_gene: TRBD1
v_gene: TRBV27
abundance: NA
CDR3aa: CASSLGTGNLYEQYF
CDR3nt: TGTGCCAGCAGTCTCGGGACAGGTAATCTATACGAGCAGTACTTC

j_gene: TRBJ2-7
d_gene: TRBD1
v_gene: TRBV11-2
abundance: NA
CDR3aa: CASSLDLGQGSYEQYF
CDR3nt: TGTGCCAGCAGCTTAGATCTGGGACAGGGATCCTACGAGCAGTACTTC

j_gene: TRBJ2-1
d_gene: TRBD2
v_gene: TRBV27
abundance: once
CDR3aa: CASSLGLAFEQFF
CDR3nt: TGTGCCAGCAGTTTAGGACTAGCCTTTGAGCAGTTCTTC

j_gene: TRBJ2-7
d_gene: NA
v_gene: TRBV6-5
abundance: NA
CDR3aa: CASSPDPGIYEQYF
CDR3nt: TGTGCCAGCAGCCCAGACCCGGGTATTTACGAGCAGTACTTC

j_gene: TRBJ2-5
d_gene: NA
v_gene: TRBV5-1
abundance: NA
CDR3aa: CASSLAGETQYF
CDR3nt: TGCGCCAGCAGCTTGGCCGGCGAGACCCAGTACTTC

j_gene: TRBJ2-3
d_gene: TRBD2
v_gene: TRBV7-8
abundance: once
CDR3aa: CASSPGTSGRATDTQYF
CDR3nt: TGTGCCAGCAGCCCTGGGACTAGCGGGAGGGCAACAGATACGCAGTATTTT

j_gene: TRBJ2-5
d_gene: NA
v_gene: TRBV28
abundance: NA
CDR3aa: CASSLFSGPETQYF
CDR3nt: TGTGCCAGCAGTTTGTTTTCAGGGCCCGAGACCCAGTACTTC

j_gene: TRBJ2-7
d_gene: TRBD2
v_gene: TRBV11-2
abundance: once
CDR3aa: CASSLALAGISYEQYF
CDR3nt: TGTGCCAGCAGCTTAGCCCTAGCGGGGATCTCCTACGAGCAGTACTTC

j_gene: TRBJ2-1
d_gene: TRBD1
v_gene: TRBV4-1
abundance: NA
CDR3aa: CASSQDPGQYNEQFF
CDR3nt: TGCGCCAGCAGCCAAGACCCGGGACAGTACAATGAGCAGTTCTTC

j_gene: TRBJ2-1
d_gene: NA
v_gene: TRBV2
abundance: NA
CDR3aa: CASGDEYNEQFF
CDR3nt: TGTGCCAGCGGTGACGAATACAATGAGCAGTTCTTC

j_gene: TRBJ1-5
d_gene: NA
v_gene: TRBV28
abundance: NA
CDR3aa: CASSNENQPQHF
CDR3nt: TGTGCCAGCAGTAACGAGAATCAGCCCCAGCATTTT

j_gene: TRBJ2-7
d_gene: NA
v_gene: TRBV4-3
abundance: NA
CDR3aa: CASSQDDREGYEQYF
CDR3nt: TGCGCCAGCAGCCAAGACGACAGGGAGGGCTACGAGCAGTACTTC

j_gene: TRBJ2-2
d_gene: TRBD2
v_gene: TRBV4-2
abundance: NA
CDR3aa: CASSQDTSGTIITGELFF
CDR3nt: TGTGCCAGCAGCCAAGATACTAGCGGGACAATTATAACCGGGGAGCTGTTTTTT

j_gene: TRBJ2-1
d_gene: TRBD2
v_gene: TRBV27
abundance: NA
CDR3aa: CASSFSSGIYNEQFF
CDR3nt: TGTGCCAGCAGTTTTTCTAGCGGGATTTACAATGAGCAGTTCTTC

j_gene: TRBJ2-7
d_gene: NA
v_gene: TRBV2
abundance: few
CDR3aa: CASAGHEQYF
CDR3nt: TGTGCCAGTGCAGGACACGAGCAGTACTTC

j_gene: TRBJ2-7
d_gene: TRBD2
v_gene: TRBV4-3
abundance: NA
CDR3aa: CASSQDSTSVTYEQYF
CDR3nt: TGCGCCAGCAGCCAAGATTCAACTAGCGTAACCTACGAGCAGTACTTC